The entry below describes one T cell receptor (beta chain). Its antigen is unknown. This sample was included in a study of human T cells and chemical hapten exposure. Findings and limits, study-wide: Among expanded TCRs, significantly more large CDR3 similarity clusters formed than among controls. Counts of expanded TCRs at PT1 were positively correlated with patch test score.

The sample's time point: patch test 3, about 24 weeks after DPC sensitization. Treatment in this sample: therapeutic diphenylcyclopropenone sensitization with weekly scalp DPC. Donors, patients with alopecia ranging from 18 to 70 years old and judged suitable for DPC, provided samples. TCRdb re-called the RACE reads with MiXCR, one entry per CDR3 protein. This table holds about 84,000 distinct CDR3 sequences, roughly 10% found once. The CDR3 length is 12 residues. V was clipped by 3 bases and J by 8 bases, with 10 bases between them. Germline lookup yields CDR1 LGHDT and CDR2 YNNKEL (reference sequence).

The TCR sequence derives from a woman aged 50 to 60 with alopecia areata. Some clones in this sample may be carry-over from other donors' samples. Sequencing used whole blood, obtained in connection with sensitization to the hapten diphenylcyclopropenone (DPC). The chain combines TRBV3-1 with TRBJ1-2; tentative D call: TRBD1 (5 bases). The CDR3 nucleotides are TGTGCCAGCAGCCACAGGGAGGGCGGCTACACCTTC. Translation: CASSHREGGYTF. The full variable domain, completed using reference TRBV3-1 and TRBJ1-2, is DTAVSQTPKYLVTQMGNDKSIKCEQNLGHDTMYWYKQDSKKFLKIMFSYNNKELIINETVPNRFSPKSPDKAHLNLHINSLELGDSAVYFCASSHREGGYTFGSGTRLTVV.